A few counts support the clone carrying this T cell receptor (beta chain). In germline, CDR1 is SGHTA, CDR2 FQGNSA. The CDR3 spans 14 residues. Trimming shortened V by 5 bases and J by 3 bases, and 13 bases separated the two germline ends. The entry originates in a study of T cell changes during pregnancy in multiple sclerosis. Method: immunoSEQ multiplex PCR; TCRdb's copy keeps in-frame clones and lacks some. The sample records 50,000 to 60,000 clones, 80% to 95% being singletons. The sequence was collected from a female donor in good health, enrolled as a control in a pregnancy study. The V and J genes are TRBV7-2 and TRBJ1-2; D unresolved. The sample here was CD4+ T cells from peripheral blood mononuclear cells, taken after pregnancy. CDR3 coding DNA: TGTGCCAGCAGCAAAGCCTCCGGGGACTATGGCTACACCTTC. Translating gives CASSKASGDYGYTF. Supplemented by reference TRBV7-2 and TRBJ1-2, the full variable domain reads GAGVSQSPSNKVTEKGKDVELRCDPISGHTALYWYRQSLGQGLEFLIYFQGNSAPDKSGLPSDRFSAERTGGSVSTLTIQRTQQEDSAVYLCASSKASGDYGYTFGSGTRLTVV.